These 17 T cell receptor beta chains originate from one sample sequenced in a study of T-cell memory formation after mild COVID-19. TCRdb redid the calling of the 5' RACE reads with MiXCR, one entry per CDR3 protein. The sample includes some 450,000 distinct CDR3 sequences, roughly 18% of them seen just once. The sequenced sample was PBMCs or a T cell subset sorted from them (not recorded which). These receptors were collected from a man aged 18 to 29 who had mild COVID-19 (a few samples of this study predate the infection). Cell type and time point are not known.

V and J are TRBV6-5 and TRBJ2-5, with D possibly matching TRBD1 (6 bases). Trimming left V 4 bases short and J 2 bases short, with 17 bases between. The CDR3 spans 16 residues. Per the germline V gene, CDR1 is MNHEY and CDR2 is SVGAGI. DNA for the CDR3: TGTGCCAGCAGTTTCCTTACAGGGACCCCTCAAGAGACCCAGTACTTC. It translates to CASSFLTGTPQETQYF.

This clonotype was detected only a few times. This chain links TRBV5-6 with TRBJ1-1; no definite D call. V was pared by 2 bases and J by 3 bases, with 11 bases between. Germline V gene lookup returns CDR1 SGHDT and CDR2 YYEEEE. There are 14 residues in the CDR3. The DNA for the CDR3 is TGTGCCAGCAGCTTCGGTCCTGGGCACACTGAAGCTTTCTTT. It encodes CASSFGPGHTEAFF.

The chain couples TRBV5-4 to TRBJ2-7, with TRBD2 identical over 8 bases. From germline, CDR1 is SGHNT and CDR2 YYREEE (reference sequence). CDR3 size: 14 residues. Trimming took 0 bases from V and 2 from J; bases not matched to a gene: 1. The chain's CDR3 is CASSLAGGAYEQYF. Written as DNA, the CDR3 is TGTGCCAGCAGCTTGGCCGGGGGGGCCTACGAGCAGTACTTC.

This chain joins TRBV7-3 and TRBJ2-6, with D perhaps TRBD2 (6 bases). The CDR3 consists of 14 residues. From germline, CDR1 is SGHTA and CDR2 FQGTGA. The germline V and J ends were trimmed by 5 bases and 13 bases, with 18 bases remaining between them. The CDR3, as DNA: TGTGCCAGCAGCACTTCCGGAGGGGCTCAAGTCCTGACTTTC. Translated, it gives CASSTSGGAQVLTF.

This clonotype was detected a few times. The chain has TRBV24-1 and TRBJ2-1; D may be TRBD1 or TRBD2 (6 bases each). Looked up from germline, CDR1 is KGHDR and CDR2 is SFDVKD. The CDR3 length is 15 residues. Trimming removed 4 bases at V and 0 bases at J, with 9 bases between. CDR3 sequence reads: CATSEGGHSYNEQFF. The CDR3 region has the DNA TGTGCCACCAGTGAAGGGGGGCACTCCTACAATGAGCAGTTCTTC.

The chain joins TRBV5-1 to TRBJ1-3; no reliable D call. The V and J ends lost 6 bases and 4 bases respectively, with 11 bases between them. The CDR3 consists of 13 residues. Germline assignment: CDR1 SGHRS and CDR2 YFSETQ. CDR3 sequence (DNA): TGCGCCAGCACAGACGTGTCGGGAAACACCATATATTTT. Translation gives CASTDVSGNTIYF.

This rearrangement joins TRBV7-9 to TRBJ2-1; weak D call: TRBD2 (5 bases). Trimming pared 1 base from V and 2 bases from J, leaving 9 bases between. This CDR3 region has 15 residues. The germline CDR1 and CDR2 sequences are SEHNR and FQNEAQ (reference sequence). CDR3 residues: CASSLGGSAYNEQFF. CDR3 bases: TGTGCCAGCAGCTTAGGCGGGTCAGCCTACAATGAGCAGTTCTTC.

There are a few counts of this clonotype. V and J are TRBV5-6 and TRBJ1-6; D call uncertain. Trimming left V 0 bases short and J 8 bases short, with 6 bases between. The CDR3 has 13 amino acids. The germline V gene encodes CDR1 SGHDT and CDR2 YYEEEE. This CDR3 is CASSLVSDSPLHF. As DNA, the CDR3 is TGTGCCAGCAGCTTGGTGTCCGATTCACCCCTCCACTTT.

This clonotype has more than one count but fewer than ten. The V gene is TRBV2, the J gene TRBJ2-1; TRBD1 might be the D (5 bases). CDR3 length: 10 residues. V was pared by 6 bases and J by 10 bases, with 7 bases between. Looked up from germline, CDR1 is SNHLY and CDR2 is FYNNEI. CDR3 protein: CASSPGEQFF. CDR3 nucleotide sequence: TGTGCCAGCAGCCCAGGGGAGCAGTTCTTC.

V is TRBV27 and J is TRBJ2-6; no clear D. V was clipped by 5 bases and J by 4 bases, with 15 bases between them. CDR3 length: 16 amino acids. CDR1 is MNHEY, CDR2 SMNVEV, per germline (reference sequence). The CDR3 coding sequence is TGTGCCAGCAGTACACGACCAGCCCCCGGGGCCAACGTCCTGACTTTC. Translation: CASSTRPAPGANVLTF.

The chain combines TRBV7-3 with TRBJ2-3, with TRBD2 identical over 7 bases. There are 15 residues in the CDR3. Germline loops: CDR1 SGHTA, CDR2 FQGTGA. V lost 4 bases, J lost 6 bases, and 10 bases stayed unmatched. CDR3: CASSSLGGVADTQYF. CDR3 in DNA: TGTGCCAGCAGCTCGTTGGGAGGGGTCGCGGATACGCAGTATTTT.

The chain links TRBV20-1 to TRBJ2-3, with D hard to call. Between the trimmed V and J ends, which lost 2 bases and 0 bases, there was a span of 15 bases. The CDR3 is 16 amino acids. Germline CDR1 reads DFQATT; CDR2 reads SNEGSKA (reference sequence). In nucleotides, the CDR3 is TGCAGTGCTAGACCCCGGTCGGTCGGAAGCACAGATACGCAGTATTTT. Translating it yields CSARPRSVGSTDTQYF.

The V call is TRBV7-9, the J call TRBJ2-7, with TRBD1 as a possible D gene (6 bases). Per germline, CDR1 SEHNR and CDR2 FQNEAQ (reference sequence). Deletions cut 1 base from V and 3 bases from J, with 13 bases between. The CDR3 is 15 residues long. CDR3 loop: CASSLGQGFGYEQYV. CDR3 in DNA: TGTGCCAGCAGCTTAGGGCAGGGGTTTGGCTACGAGCAGTACGTC.

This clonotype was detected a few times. The CDR3 nucleotides read TGTGCCAGCGGTTCCCGAGACAGGGGCGAAAGTGAAAAACTGTTTTTT. This encodes CASGSRDRGESEKLFF. V and J are TRBV12-3 or TRBV12-4 and TRBJ1-4; 8 bases are shared with TRBD1. The CDR3 is made up of 16 amino acids. J gave up 7 bases and V 8 bases, and 15 bases lay outside the gene matches.

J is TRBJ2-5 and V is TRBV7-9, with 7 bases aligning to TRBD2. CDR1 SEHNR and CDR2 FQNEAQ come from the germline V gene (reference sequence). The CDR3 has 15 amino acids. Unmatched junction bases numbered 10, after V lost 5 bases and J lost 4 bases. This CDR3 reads CASSPRGGAGETQYF. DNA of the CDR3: TGTGCCAGCAGCCCCCGGGGAGGGGCAGGAGAGACCCAGTACTTC.

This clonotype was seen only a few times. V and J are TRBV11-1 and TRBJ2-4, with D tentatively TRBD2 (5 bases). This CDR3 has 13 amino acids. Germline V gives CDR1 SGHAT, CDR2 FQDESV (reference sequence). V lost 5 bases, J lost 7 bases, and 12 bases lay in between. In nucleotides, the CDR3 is TGTGCCAGCAGCCCCTCAGGCGGGAACATTCAGTACTTC. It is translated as CASSPSGGNIQYF.

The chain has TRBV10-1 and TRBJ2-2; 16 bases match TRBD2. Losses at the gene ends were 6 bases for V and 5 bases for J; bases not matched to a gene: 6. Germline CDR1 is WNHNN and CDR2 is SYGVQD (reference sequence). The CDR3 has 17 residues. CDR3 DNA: TGCGCCAGCAGCGGGACTAGCGGGGGGGCGAGGACCGGGGAGCTGTTTTTT. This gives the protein CASSGTSGGARTGELFF.